These T cell receptor beta chains were read from a single sample in a study of response to subunit inactivated influenza vaccine. TCRdb ran MiXCR on the RT-PCR reads and lists one entry per CDR3 protein. The sample lists under 950,000 distinct CDR3 sequences; 21% were seen once. Material: PBMCs from blood, obtained roughly 5 days after vaccination. The receptors come from a middle-aged man who received an inactivated influenza vaccine. Both conserved end residues are part of each CDR3. D genes are given only for firm matches. Not all rows give a size; the values are once, few, many and, for expanded clones, a class.

clone_size: -
d_call: -
j_call: TRBJ2-2
v_call: TRBV20-1
cdr3_nt: TGCAGTGCTAGATCCTCCCAGATCACCGGGGAGCTGTTTTTT
cdr3_aa: CSARSSQITGELFF

clone_size: few
d_call: -
j_call: TRBJ2-7
v_call: TRBV7-2
cdr3_nt: TGTGCCAGCAGCTTAGTGCTGAACGAGCAGTACTTC
cdr3_aa: CASSLVLNEQYF

clone_size: few
d_call: TRBD1
j_call: TRBJ2-1
v_call: TRBV9
cdr3_nt: TGTGCCAGCAGCGCCGGGACAGGGGTGGATGAGCAGTTCTTC
cdr3_aa: CASSAGTGVDEQFF

clone_size: few
d_call: -
j_call: TRBJ1-2
v_call: TRBV12-3/TRBV12-4
cdr3_nt: TGTGCCAGCACCCCGGGAGGGTTGGGGGGCTACACCTTC
cdr3_aa: CASTPGGLGGYTF

clone_size: -
d_call: TRBD1
j_call: TRBJ1-2
v_call: TRBV12-3/TRBV12-4
cdr3_nt: TGTGCCAGCAGTTATACGGACAGGGGTAGTGGCTACACCTTC
cdr3_aa: CASSYTDRGSGYTF

clone_size: few
d_call: TRBD2
j_call: TRBJ2-1
v_call: TRBV9
cdr3_nt: TGTGCCAGCAGCGTAGCTGCGCTAGCGGGAGGTGGTGAGCAGTTCTTC
cdr3_aa: CASSVAALAGGGEQFF

clone_size: few
d_call: TRBD1
j_call: TRBJ2-3
v_call: TRBV5-1
cdr3_nt: TGCGCCAGCAGAGTCTGGCAGGGGGGCACAGATACGCAGTATTTT
cdr3_aa: CASRVWQGGTDTQYF

clone_size: -
d_call: -
j_call: TRBJ2-3
v_call: TRBV6-2/TRBV6-3
cdr3_nt: TGTGCCAGCCGGTTCCTAGGAGGGTTCCCCGCAACAGATACGCAGTATTTT
cdr3_aa: CASRFLGGFPATDTQYF

clone_size: -
d_call: TRBD1
j_call: TRBJ2-1
v_call: TRBV5-1
cdr3_nt: TGCGCCAGCAGCTCGCAAGGACAGGGTGGGCAGTTCTTC
cdr3_aa: CASSSQGQGGQFF

clone_size: few
d_call: -
j_call: TRBJ2-6
v_call: TRBV3-1
cdr3_nt: TGTGCCAGCAGTAGGCTGGCCCGCTCTGGGGCCAACGTCCTGACTTTC
cdr3_aa: CASSRLARSGANVLTF

clone_size: few
d_call: -
j_call: TRBJ1-3
v_call: TRBV18
cdr3_nt: TGTGCCAGCTCCCGGGAGGTCTCTGGAAACACCATATATTTT
cdr3_aa: CASSREVSGNTIYF

clone_size: -
d_call: -
j_call: TRBJ1-2
v_call: TRBV4-1
cdr3_nt: TGCGCCAGCAGCCAAGACCTTATAGGTAATGGCTACACCTTC
cdr3_aa: CASSQDLIGNGYTF

clone_size: many
d_call: TRBD2
j_call: TRBJ2-1
v_call: TRBV5-1
cdr3_nt: TGTGCCAGCAGCTTAGCTAGCGGGAGCTCCTACAATGAGCAGTTCTTC
cdr3_aa: CASSLASGSSYNEQFF

clone_size: -
d_call: -
j_call: TRBJ2-2
v_call: TRBV5-1
cdr3_nt: TGCGCCAGCAGCGGGAAACGGAGCACCGGGGAGCTGTTTTTT
cdr3_aa: CASSGKRSTGELFF

clone_size: -
d_call: -
j_call: TRBJ2-2
v_call: TRBV6-2/TRBV6-3
cdr3_nt: TGTGCCAGCAGTTACTTTACCTCGGTGGGAACCGGGGAGCTGTTTTTT
cdr3_aa: CASSYFTSVGTGELFF

clone_size: few
d_call: TRBD1
j_call: TRBJ1-2
v_call: TRBV12-3/TRBV12-4
cdr3_nt: TGTGCCAGCAGGGCTTCAGGGGGAGTTGGCTACACCTTC
cdr3_aa: CASRASGGVGYTF

clone_size: -
d_call: TRBD1
j_call: TRBJ2-2
v_call: TRBV12-3/TRBV12-4
cdr3_nt: TGTGCCAGCAGTTTAGGAGGGGGCTACGGGGAGCTGTTTTTT
cdr3_aa: CASSLGGGYGELFF

clone_size: -
d_call: -
j_call: TRBJ1-5
v_call: TRBV20-1
cdr3_nt: TGCAGTGCTAGAGTCTCGGCAGCCGAGAATCAGCCCCAGCATTTT
cdr3_aa: CSARVSAAENQPQHF

clone_size: few
d_call: -
j_call: TRBJ1-2
v_call: TRBV3-1
cdr3_nt: TGTGCCAGCAGCGGGGGGATGCGAGGCTACACCTTC
cdr3_aa: CASSGGMRGYTF

clone_size: -
d_call: -
j_call: TRBJ2-7
v_call: TRBV5-1
cdr3_nt: TGCGCCAGCAGCTTGGATTCTAGTGGAGCCTACGAGCAGTACTTC
cdr3_aa: CASSLDSSGAYEQYF

clone_size: few
d_call: -
j_call: TRBJ1-4
v_call: TRBV5-1
cdr3_nt: TGCGCCAGCAGCCCGGGACGGGTTAATGAAAAACTGTTTTTT
cdr3_aa: CASSPGRVNEKLFF

clone_size: few
d_call: -
j_call: TRBJ2-1
v_call: TRBV7-2
cdr3_nt: TGTGCCAGCAGTCCCGCGGCGGCCTACAATGAGCAGTTCTTC
cdr3_aa: CASSPAAAYNEQFF

clone_size: few
d_call: TRBD2
j_call: TRBJ2-1
v_call: TRBV20-1
cdr3_nt: TGCAGTGCTAGAGTACTAGCGGACAATGAGCAGTTCTTC
cdr3_aa: CSARVLADNEQFF

clone_size: few
d_call: TRBD2
j_call: TRBJ2-5
v_call: TRBV20-1
cdr3_nt: TGCAGTGCCCAGCTAGCGGGACTAGAGACCCAGTACTTC
cdr3_aa: CSAQLAGLETQYF

clone_size: few
d_call: TRBD1
j_call: TRBJ1-1
v_call: TRBV24-1
cdr3_nt: TGTGCCACCAGCATGACAGGGGCGAGGGCTTTCTTT
cdr3_aa: CATSMTGARAFF

clone_size: -
d_call: TRBD2
j_call: TRBJ2-3
v_call: TRBV10-3
cdr3_nt: TGTGCCAGCGGCATGGGGGGGAGCACAGATACGCAGTATTTT
cdr3_aa: CASGMGGSTDTQYF

clone_size: -
d_call: TRBD1
j_call: TRBJ2-7
v_call: TRBV7-9
cdr3_nt: TGTGCCAGCAGCTCATACCGGGACAGTCACTACGAGCAGTACTTC
cdr3_aa: CASSSYRDSHYEQYF

clone_size: many
d_call: -
j_call: TRBJ2-1
v_call: TRBV30
cdr3_nt: TGTGCCTGGAGGTCTATTTCAGGGTTAAGCTCCTACAATGAGCAGTTCTTC
cdr3_aa: CAWRSISGLSSYNEQFF

clone_size: -
d_call: TRBD2
j_call: TRBJ2-7
v_call: TRBV15
cdr3_nt: TGTGCCACCAGCCGGCTCGGGGGGGAGCAGTACTTC
cdr3_aa: CATSRLGGEQYF

clone_size: few
d_call: -
j_call: TRBJ2-2
v_call: TRBV4-2
cdr3_nt: TGTGCCAGCAGCCAAATTTGGGGACTGAACACCGGGGAGCTGTTTTTT
cdr3_aa: CASSQIWGLNTGELFF

clone_size: -
d_call: -
j_call: TRBJ2-1
v_call: TRBV5-1
cdr3_nt: TGCGCCAGCAGCTTAGGGGGGAGGGGGTCCTACAATGAGCAGTTCTTC
cdr3_aa: CASSLGGRGSYNEQFF

clone_size: -
d_call: -
j_call: TRBJ2-2
v_call: TRBV28
cdr3_nt: TGTGCCAGCCGACACAGGAAGAACACCGGGGAGCTGTTTTTT
cdr3_aa: CASRHRKNTGELFF

clone_size: few
d_call: -
j_call: TRBJ2-6
v_call: TRBV5-5
cdr3_nt: TGTGCCAGCAGCTTGGAAAGGGGGGCCAACGTCCTGACTTTC
cdr3_aa: CASSLERGANVLTF